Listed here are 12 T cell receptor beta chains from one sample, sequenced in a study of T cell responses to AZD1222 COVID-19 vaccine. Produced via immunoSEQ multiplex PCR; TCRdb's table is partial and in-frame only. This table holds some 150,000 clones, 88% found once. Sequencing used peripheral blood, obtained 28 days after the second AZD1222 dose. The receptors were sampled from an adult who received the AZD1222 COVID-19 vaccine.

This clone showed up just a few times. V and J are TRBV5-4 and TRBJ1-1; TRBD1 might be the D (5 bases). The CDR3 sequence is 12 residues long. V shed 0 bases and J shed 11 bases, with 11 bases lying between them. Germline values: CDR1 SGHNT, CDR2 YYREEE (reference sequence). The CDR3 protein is CASSLGLRDAFF. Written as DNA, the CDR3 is TGTGCCAGCAGCTTGGGGTTGAGGGACGCTTTCTTT.

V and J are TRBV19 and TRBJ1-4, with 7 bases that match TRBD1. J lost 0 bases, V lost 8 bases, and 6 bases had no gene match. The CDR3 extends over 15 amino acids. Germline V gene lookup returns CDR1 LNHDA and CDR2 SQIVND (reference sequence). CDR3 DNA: TGTGCCAGTGGGGGACAGCCGGCAACTAATGAAAAACTGTTTTTT. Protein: CASGGQPATNEKLFF.

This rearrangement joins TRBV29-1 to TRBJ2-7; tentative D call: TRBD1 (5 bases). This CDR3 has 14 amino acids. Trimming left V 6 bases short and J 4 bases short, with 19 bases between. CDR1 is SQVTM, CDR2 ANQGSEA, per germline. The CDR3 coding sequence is TGCAGCGTCGGAATCAAGGGGTCAACATACGAGCAGTACTTC. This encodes CSVGIKGSTYEQYF.

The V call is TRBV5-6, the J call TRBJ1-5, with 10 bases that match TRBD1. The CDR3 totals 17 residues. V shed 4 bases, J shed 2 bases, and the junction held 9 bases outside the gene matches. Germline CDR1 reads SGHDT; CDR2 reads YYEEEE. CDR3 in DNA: TGTGCCAGCAGCAGCTTCTCCGGGACAGGGGGCAATCAGCCCCAGCATTTT. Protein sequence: CASSSFSGTGGNQPQHF.

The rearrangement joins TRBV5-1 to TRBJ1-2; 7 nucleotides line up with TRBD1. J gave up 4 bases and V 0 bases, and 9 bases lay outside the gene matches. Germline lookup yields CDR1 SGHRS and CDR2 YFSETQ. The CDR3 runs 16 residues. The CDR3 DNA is TGCGCCAGCAGCTTGGAGGGGGCACGAAAACTCTATGGCTACACCTTC. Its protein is CASSLEGARKLYGYTF.

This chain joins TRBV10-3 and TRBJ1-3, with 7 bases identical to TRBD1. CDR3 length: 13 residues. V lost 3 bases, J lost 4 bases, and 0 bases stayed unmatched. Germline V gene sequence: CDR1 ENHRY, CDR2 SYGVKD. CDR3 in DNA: TGTGCCATCAGTGACAGGGGGGGAAACACCATATATTTT. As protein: CAISDRGGNTIYF.

This chain's CDR3 is CASSYQSGARDQPQHF. DNA for the CDR3: TGTGCCAGCAGCTACCAGAGCGGGGCGCGAGATCAGCCCCAGCATTTT. V and J are TRBV7-2 and TRBJ1-5; D is possibly TRBD1 (5 bases). From germline, CDR1 is SGHTA and CDR2 FQGNSA. The CDR3 length is 16 residues. The V and J ends lost 4 bases and 5 bases respectively, with 18 bases between them.

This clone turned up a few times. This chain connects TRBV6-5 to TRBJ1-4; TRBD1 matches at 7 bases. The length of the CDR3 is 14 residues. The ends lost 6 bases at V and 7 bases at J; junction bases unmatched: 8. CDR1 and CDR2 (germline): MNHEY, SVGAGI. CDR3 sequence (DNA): TGTGCCAGCAGGACTACAGGGGAGGGTGAAAAACTGTTTTTT. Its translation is CASRTTGEGEKLFF.

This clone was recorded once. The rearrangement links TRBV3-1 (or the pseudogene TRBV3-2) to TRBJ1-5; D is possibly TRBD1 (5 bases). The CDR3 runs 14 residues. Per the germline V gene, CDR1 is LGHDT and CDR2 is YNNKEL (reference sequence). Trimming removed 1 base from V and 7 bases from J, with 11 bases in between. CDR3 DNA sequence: TGTGCCAGCAGCCAAGGAAGTGGGGGACAGCCCCAGCATTTT. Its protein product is CASSQGSGGQPQHF.

CDR3 sequence (DNA): TGTGCCAGCTCACCGGGTAGGGGTAGGGGGGTGAACACTGAAGCTTTCTTT. Translated, it gives CASSPGRGRGVNTEAFF. The chain employs TRBV18 and TRBJ1-1, with D possibly being TRBD1 (6 bases). Trimming took off 3 bases at V and 0 bases at J, with 17 bases between the two ends. CDR1 is KGHSH, CDR2 LQKENI, per germline. CDR3 length: 17 residues.

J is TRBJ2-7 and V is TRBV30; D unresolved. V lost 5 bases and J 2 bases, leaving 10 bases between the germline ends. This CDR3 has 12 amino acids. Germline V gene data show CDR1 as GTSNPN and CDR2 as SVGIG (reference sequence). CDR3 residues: CAWSPGPYEQYF. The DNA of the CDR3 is TGTGCCTGGTCGCCGGGTCCCTACGAGCAGTACTTC.

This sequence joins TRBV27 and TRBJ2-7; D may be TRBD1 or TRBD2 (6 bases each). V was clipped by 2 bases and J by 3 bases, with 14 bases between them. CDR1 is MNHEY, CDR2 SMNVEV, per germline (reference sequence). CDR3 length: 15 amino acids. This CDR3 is CASSLLAGGSYEQYF. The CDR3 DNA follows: TGTGCCAGCAGTTTACTCGCCGGGGGCAGCTACGAGCAGTACTTC.